The present T cell receptor (beta chain) was sequenced within a study of blood T cell repertoires in COVID-19. Study context: Donors in the United States, Italy and Spain gave samples during acute or convalescent COVID-19.

V was clipped by 2 bases and J by 3 bases; unmatched bases: 3. The CDR3 length is 14 residues. Germline CDR1 and CDR2: MDHEN and SYDVKM. In the original analysis: Nucleated cell number was recorded as an estimate derived from reference gene primer amplification. Method: immunoSEQ multiplex PCR; TCRdb's copy keeps in-frame clones and lacks some. D and trimming come from the DNA, and the V and J calls and clone size come from that table. The sample yields about 270,000 clones, 85% to 90% seen once. What was sequenced was peripheral blood. J is TRBJ1-2 and V is TRBV28, with 7 bases lining up with TRBD1. The source is a woman aged 30 to 39 with COVID-19, enrolled during active disease. The CDR3 DNA follows: TGTGCCAGCAGTTTACTCACAGGGGACTATGGCTACACCTTC. Amino acid sequence: CASSLLTGDYGYTF.